This T cell receptor beta chain comes out of a study of blood T cell repertoires in COVID-19. Turning to the study itself: Specimens from acute and convalescent COVID-19 originated in the United States, Italy and Spain.

Libraries were prepared by immunoSEQ multiplex PCR; TCRdb keeps only in-frame clonotypes and omits some of them. This table holds about 260,000 clones, about 87% found once. The V gene's germline CDR1 is LGHNA and CDR2 YNFKEQ. CDR3 length: 16 residues. After removal of 3 bases from V and 5 bases from J, the junction contained 9 bases not matched to a gene. The receptor was derived from a woman aged 40 to 50 with acute or convalescent COVID-19. Sequenced input: peripheral blood. V gene TRBV4-2 combines with J gene TRBJ2-2; 7 positions match TRBD1. The CDR3 region has the DNA TGTGCCAGCAGCCAGTCACAGGGGTTGTTAACCGGGGAGCTGTTTTTT. As protein: CASSQSQGLLTGELFF.